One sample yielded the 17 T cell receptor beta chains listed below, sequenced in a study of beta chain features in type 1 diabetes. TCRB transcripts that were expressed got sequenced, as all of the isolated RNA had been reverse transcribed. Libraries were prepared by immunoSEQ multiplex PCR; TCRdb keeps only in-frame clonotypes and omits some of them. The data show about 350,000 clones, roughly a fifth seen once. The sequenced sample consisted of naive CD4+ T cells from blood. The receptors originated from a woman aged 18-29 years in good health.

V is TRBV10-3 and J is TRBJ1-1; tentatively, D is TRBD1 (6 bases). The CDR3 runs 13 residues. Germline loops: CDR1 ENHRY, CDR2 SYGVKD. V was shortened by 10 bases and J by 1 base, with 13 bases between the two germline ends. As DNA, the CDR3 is TGTGCCACCACCGGGACATCGAACACTGAAGCTTTCTTT. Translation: CATTGTSNTEAFF.

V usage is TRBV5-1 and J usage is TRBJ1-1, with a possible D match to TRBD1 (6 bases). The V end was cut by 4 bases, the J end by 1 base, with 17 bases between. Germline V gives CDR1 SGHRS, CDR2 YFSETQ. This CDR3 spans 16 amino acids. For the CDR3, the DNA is TGCGCCAGCAGCGCACGATCCACAGGGACGAACACTGAAGCTTTCTTT. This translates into CASSARSTGTNTEAFF.

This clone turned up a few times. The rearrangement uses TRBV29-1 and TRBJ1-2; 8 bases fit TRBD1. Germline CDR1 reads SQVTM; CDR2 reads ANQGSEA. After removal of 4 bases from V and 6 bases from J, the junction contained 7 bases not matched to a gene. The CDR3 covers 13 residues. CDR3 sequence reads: CSVAGQGAHGYTF. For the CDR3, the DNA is TGCAGCGTTGCGGGGCAGGGGGCGCATGGCTACACCTTC.

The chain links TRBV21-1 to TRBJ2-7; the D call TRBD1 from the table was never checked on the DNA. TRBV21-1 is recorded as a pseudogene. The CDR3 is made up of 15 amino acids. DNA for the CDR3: TGTGCCAGCAGTCTCCGGGACAGGGGTCCCTACGAGCAGTACTTC. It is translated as CASSLRDRGPYEQYF.

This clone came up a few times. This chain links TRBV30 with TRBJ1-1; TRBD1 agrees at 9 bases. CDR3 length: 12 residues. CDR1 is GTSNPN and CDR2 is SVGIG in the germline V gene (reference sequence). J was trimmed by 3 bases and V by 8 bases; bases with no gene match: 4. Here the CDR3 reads CARDRGDTEAFF. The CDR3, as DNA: TGTGCCCGTGACAGGGGGGACACTGAAGCTTTCTTT.

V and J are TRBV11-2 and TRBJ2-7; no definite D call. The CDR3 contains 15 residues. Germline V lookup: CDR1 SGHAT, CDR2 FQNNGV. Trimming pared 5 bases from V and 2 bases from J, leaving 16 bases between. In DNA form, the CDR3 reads TGTGCCAGCAGCCAGCTAGGCTACACGACCTACGAGCAGTACTTC. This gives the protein CASSQLGYTTYEQYF.

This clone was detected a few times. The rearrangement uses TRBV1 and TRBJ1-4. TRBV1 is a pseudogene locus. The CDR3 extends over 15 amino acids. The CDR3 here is CTSSQEEQPNEKLFF. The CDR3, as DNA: TGCACCAGCAGCCAAGAGGAGCAGCCAAATGAAAAACTGTTTTTT.

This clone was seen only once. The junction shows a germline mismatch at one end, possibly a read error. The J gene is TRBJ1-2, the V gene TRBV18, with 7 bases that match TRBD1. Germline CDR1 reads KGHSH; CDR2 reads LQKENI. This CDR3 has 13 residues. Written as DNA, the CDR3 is TGTGCCAGCTCAATAGGACAGGACCGGGCGACCTCCTTC. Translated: CASSIGQDRATSF.

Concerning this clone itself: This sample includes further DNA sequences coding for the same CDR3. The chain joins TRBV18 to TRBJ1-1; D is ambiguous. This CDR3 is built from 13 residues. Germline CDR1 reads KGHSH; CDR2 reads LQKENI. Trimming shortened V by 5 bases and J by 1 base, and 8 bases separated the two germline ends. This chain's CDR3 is CASSGGENTEAFF. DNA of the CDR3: TGTGCCAGCTCAGGCGGGGAGAACACTGAAGCTTTCTTT.

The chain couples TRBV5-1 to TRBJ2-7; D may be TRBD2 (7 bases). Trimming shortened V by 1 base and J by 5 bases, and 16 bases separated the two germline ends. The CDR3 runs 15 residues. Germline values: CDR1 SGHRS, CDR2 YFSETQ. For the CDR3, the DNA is TGCGCCAGCAGCTTGCTCGGTGGGGGGGCGGACGAGCAGTACTTC. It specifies CASSLLGGGADEQYF.

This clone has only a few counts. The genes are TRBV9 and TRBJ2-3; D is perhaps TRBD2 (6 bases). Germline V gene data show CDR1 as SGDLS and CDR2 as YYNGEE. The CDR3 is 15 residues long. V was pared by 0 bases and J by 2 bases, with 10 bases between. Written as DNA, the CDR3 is TGTGCCAGCAGCGTAGTTGGCGGGGACACAGATACGCAGTATTTT. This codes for CASSVVGGDTDTQYF. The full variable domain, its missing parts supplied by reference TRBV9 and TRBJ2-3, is DSGVTQTPKHLITATGQRVTLRCSPRSGDLSVYWYQQSLDQGLQFLIQYYNGEERAKGNILERFSAQQFPDLHSELNLSSLELGDSALYFCASSVVGGDTDTQYFGPGTRLTVL.

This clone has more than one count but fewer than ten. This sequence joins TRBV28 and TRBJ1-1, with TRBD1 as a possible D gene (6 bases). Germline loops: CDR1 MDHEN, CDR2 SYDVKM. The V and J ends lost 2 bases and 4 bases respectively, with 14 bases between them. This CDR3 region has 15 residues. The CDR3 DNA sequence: TGTGCCAGCAGTTTAGCGCCAGGGGTTTTCACTGAAGCTTTCTTT. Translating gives CASSLAPGVFTEAFF. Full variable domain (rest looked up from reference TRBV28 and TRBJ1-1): DVKVTQSSRYLVKRTGEKVFLECVQDMDHENMFWYRQDPGLGLRLIYFSYDVKMKEKGDIPEGYSVSREKKERFSLILESASTNQTSMYLCASSLAPGVFTEAFFGQGTRLTVV.

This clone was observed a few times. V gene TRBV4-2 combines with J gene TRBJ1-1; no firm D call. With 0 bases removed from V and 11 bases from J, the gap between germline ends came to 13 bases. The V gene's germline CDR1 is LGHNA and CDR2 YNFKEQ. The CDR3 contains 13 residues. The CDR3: CASSQDGQMRAFF. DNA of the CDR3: TGTGCCAGCAGCCAAGATGGCCAGATGAGGGCTTTCTTT.

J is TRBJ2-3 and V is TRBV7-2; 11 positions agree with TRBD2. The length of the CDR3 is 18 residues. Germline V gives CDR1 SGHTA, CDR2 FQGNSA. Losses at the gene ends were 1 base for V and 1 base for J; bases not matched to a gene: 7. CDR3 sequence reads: CASSLVVSGGGRTDTQYF. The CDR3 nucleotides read TGTGCCAGCAGCTTAGTGGTTAGCGGGGGGGGACGCACAGATACGCAGTATTTT. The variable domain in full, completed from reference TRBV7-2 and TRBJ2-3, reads GAGVSQSPSNKVTEKGKDVELRCDPISGHTALYWYRQSLGQGLEFLIYFQGNSAPDKSGLPSDRFSAERTGGSVSTLTIQRTQQEDSAVYLCASSLVVSGGGRTDTQYFGPGTRLTVL.

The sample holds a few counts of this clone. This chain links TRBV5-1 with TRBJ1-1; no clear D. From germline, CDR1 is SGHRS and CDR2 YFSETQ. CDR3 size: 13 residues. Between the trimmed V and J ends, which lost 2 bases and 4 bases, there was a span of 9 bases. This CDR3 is CASSLATATEAFF. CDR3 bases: TGCGCCAGCAGCTTAGCTACAGCCACTGAAGCTTTCTTT.

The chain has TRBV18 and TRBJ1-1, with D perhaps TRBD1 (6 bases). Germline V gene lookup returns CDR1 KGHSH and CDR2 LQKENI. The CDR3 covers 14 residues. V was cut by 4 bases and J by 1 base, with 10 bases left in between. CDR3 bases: TGTGCCAGCTCACTAGGACAGAGGAACACTGAAGCTTTCTTT. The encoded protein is CASSLGQRNTEAFF.

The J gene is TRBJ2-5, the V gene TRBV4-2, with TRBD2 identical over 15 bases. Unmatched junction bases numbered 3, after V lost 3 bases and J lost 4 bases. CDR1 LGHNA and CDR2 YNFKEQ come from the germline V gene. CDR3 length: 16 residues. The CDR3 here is CASSQGLAGGGETQYF. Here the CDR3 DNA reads TGTGCCAGCAGCCAGGGACTAGCGGGGGGTGGAGAGACCCAGTACTTC.